These T cell receptor beta chains were read from a single sample in a study of chemoradiotherapy in HPV16-positive cancers. Generated by immunoSEQ multiplex PCR, the TCRdb table keeps only in-frame clones and is missing some. The data hold 9,400 or so clones, with around four fifths observed a single time. This specimen was taken from a patient who underwent chemoradiotherapy. These TCRs come from a human donor with HPV-associated anogenital cancer. CDR3s include the opening cysteine and the closing phenylalanine or tryptophan. D genes are given only for firm matches. Some rows have no size entry. The others give once, few or many, or a class for an expanded clone.

j_gene | v_gene | abundance | d_gene | CDR3aa | CDR3nt
TRBJ1-2 | TRBV2 | NA | NA | CASAEINYGYTF | TGTGCCAGCGCGGAAATTAACTATGGCTACACCTTC
TRBJ2-7 | TRBV7-6 | NA | NA | CASSQGPEQYF | TGTGCCAGCAGTCAAGGTCCGGAGCAGTACTTC
TRBJ2-7 | TRBV7-6 | NA | NA | CASSSRSSYEQYF | TGTGCCAGCAGCTCAAGGAGCTCCTACGAGCAGTACTTC
TRBJ1-2 | TRBV2 | NA | TRBD1 | CASSAGQVLIGYTF | TGTGCCAGCAGTGCGGGACAGGTCTTGATTGGCTACACCTTC
TRBJ1-2 | TRBV2 | NA | TRBD1 | CASTETGVSNYGYTF | TGTGCCAGCACGGAGACAGGGGTCTCTAACTATGGCTACACCTTC
TRBJ2-7 | TRBV28 | few | NA | CASSSGVHEQYF | TGTGCCAGCAGTTCAGGGGTACACGAGCAGTACTTC
TRBJ2-7 | TRBV29-1 | NA | TRBD1 | CSATRSQGAYYEQYF | TGCAGCGCTACTCGTTCACAGGGGGCATACTACGAGCAGTACTTC
TRBJ2-1 | TRBV5-4 | NA | NA | CASSLLGGGSSYNEQFF | TGTGCCAGCAGCTTGCTAGGAGGGGGGAGCTCCTACAATGAGCAGTTCTTC
TRBJ1-5 | TRBV6-6 | NA | NA | CASSRGGNSNQPQHF | TGTGCCAGCAGCAGGGGTGGAAATAGCAATCAGCCCCAGCATTTT
TRBJ2-2 | TRBV7-2 | NA | TRBD2 | CASSLRLAGNTGELFF | TGTGCCAGCAGCTTAAGGCTAGCGGGGAACACCGGGGAGCTGTTTTTT
TRBJ2-7 | TRBV29-1 | once | TRBD2 | CSVVGSGAYYEQYF | TGCAGCGTTGTAGGTAGCGGGGCCTACTACGAGCAGTACTTC
TRBJ1-1 | TRBV7-3 | NA | NA | CASSLNDRTEAFF | TGTGCCAGCAGCTTAAACGACCGGACTGAAGCTTTCTTT
TRBJ2-2 | TRBV19 | once | TRBD2 | CASRDPGLAGGANTGELFF | TGTGCCAGTAGGGATCCGGGACTAGCGGGGGGAGCGAACACCGGGGAGCTGTTTTTT
TRBJ1-4 | TRBV4-1 | NA | NA | CASSQEENEKLFF | TGCGCCAGCAGCCAAGAAGAGAATGAAAAACTGTTTTTT
TRBJ2-3 | TRBV2 | NA | NA | CASSPFRDPSTDTQYF | TGTGCCAGCAGTCCGTTTCGGGACCCCAGCACAGATACGCAGTATTTT
TRBJ1-2 | TRBV5-4 | NA | NA | CASSPWGASYGYTF | TGTGCCAGCAGCCCATGGGGGGCCAGCTATGGCTACACCTTC
TRBJ2-1 | TRBV30 | NA | TRBD2 | CAWKSGGPYEQFF | TGTGCCTGGAAGAGCGGGGGGCCCTATGAGCAGTTCTTC
TRBJ2-1 | TRBV14 | NA | TRBD2 | CASSRVLAGGNEQFF | TGTGCCAGCAGCCGCGTCTTAGCGGGGGGCAATGAGCAGTTCTTC
TRBJ1-1 | TRBV7-2 | NA | TRBD1 | CASSLLWTGNTEAFF | TGTGCCAGCAGCTTACTTTGGACAGGGAACACTGAAGCTTTCTTT
TRBJ2-2 | TRBV4-3 | NA | NA | CASSQEGRGAESGELFF | TGCGCCAGCAGCCAGGAAGGACGGGGGGCCGAATCCGGGGAGCTGTTTTTT